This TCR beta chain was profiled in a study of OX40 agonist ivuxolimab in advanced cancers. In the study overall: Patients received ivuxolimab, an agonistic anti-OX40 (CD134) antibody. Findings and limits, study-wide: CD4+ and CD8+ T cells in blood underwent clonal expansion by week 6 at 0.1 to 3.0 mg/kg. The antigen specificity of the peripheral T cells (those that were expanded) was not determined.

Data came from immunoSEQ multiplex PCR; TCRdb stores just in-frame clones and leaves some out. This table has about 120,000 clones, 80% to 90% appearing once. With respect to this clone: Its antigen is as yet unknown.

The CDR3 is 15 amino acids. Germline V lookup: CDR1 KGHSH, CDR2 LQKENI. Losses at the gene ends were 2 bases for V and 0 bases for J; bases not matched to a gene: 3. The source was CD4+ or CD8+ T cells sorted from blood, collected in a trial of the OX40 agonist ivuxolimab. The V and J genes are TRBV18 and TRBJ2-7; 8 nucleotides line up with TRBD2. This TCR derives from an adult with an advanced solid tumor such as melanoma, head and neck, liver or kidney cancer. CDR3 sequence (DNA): TGTGCCAGCTCACCAGGCGGGGGGTTCTCCTACGAGCAGTACTTC. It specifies CASSPGGGFSYEQYF.